Listed here are 29 T cell receptor beta chains from one sample, sequenced in a study of cytomegalovirus exposure and HLA in healthy donors. The PCR contained 60 Vbeta and 13 Jbeta primers. TCRdb's table, derived via immunoSEQ multiplex PCR, lists solely in-frame clones and lacks some. The data contain 200,000 to 250,000 clones, roughly 75% of them singletons. What was sequenced was PBMCs. The receptors derive from a woman aged 25 to 39 in good health and CMV-seronegative.

The chain couples TRBV7-2 to TRBJ2-1; TRBD1 matches at 7 bases. This CDR3 has 14 residues. CDR1 and CDR2 (germline): SGHTA, FQGNSA. V lost 5 bases and J lost 4; bases outside the gene matches: 5. CDR3 in amino acids: CASSRLTGYNEQFF. In DNA form, the CDR3 reads TGTGCCAGCAGCCGCTTGACAGGGTACAATGAGCAGTTCTTC.

This clone appeared a few times. J is TRBJ1-1 and V is TRBV5-1; D gene ambiguous. Germline V gene lookup returns CDR1 SGHRS and CDR2 YFSETQ. V lost 4 bases, J lost 0 bases, and 7 bases lay in between. This CDR3 has 13 amino acids. In DNA form, the CDR3 reads TGCGCCAGCAGCCTGAGCCTGAACACTGAAGCTTTCTTT. Its protein is CASSLSLNTEAFF.

This clone has only a few counts. The chain joins TRBV9 to TRBJ2-7; possibly TRBD2 for D (5 bases). Looked up from germline, CDR1 is SGDLS and CDR2 is YYNGEE. V gave up 4 bases and J gave up 6 bases, with 8 bases separating them. This CDR3 is 11 amino acids long. The CDR3 DNA reads TGTGCCAGCAGCCGGGGTTCCGAGCAGTACTTC. Its protein is CASSRGSEQYF.

J is TRBJ2-7 and V is TRBV6-5; tentatively, D is TRBD1 (5 bases). CDR3 length equals 11 residues. CDR1 and CDR2 (germline): MNHEY, SVGAGI. The V gene lost 5 bases and the J gene lost 8 bases, with 10 bases spanning the gap. Written as DNA, the CDR3 is TGTGCCAGCAGTAACAGGAACAAGCAGTACTTC. It encodes CASSNRNKQYF.

The chain links TRBV11-2 to TRBJ2-1, with D maybe TRBD1 (6 bases). V dropped 3 bases and J dropped 2 bases, with 11 bases sitting between them. The CDR3 consists of 15 residues. Per the germline V gene, CDR1 is SGHAT and CDR2 is FQNNGV. The CDR3 bases are TGTGCCAGCAGCTTGAAGGACAGCCCCTACAATGAGCAGTTCTTC. Encoded protein: CASSLKDSPYNEQFF.

Only a few counts were recorded for this clone. The J gene is TRBJ1-1, the V gene TRBV28, with TRBD1 as a possible D gene (5 bases). CDR1 is MDHEN and CDR2 is SYDVKM in the germline V gene. The CDR3 runs to 12 residues. The V and J ends lost 3 bases and 5 bases respectively, with 7 bases between them. The CDR3 spells CASSLGHTEAFF. DNA for the CDR3: TGTGCCAGCAGTTTGGGGCATACTGAAGCTTTCTTT.

This clone was found a few times. Possible read error: a much larger clone is one base away. The rearrangement joins TRBV13 to TRBJ2-7, with D tentatively TRBD1 (6 bases). Germline assignment: CDR1 PRHDT and CDR2 FYEKMQ (reference sequence). The CDR3 sequence is 12 residues long. The CDR3, as DNA: TGTGCCAGCAGCTTCAGGGGAAACGAGCAGTGCTTC. Protein: CASSFRGNEQCF. Using reference TRBV13 and TRBJ2-7 for the parts outside the CDR3, the full variable domain is AAGVIQSPRHLIKEKRETATLKCYPIPRHDTVYWYQQGPGQDPQFLISFYEKMQSDKGSIPDRFSAQQFSDYHSELNMSSLELGDSALYFCASSFRGNEQCFGPGTRLTVT.

This clone appeared a few times. The chain links TRBV5-1 to TRBJ2-1, with TRBD2 matching over 11 bases. Trimming removed 2 bases from V and 5 bases from J; junction bases left unmatched: 3. The CDR3 totals 15 residues. CDR1 SGHRS and CDR2 YFSETQ come from the germline V gene. CDR3 DNA sequence: TGCGCCAGCAGCTTCGGGACTAGCGGCGACAATGAGCAGTTCTTC. Protein: CASSFGTSGDNEQFF.

With regard to this clone: This sample also contains other DNA sequences that code for the same CDR3. This chain connects TRBV30 to TRBJ1-1; D not resolved. Germline CDR1 and CDR2: GTSNPN and SVGIG (reference sequence). The CDR3 is 12 residues long. The germline V and J ends were trimmed by 0 bases and 7 bases, with 9 bases remaining between them. The DNA for the CDR3 is TGTGCCTGGAGTGTAACGACACATGAAGCTTTCTTT. It is translated as CAWSVTTHEAFF. The variable domain in full, completed from reference TRBV30 and TRBJ1-1, reads SQTIHQWPATLVQPVGSPLSLECTVEGTSNPNLYWYRQAAGRGLQLLFYSVGIGQISSEVPQNLSASRPQDRQFILSSKKLLLSDSGFYLCAWSVTTHEAFFGQGTRLTVV.

The chain is built from TRBV7-6 and TRBJ2-1, with TRBD2 as a possible D gene (7 bases). The CDR3 runs to 15 residues. The ends were cut back, 4 bases at V and 8 bases at J, with 18 bases in the middle. CDR1 is SGHVS, CDR2 FNYEAQ, per germline. The DNA for the CDR3 is TGTGCCAGCAGCTCCGGGCGGGGGCTTGGGGATGAGCAGTTCTTC. This codes for CASSSGRGLGDEQFF. The whole variable domain, filled in from reference TRBV7-6 and TRBJ2-1, reads GAGVSQSPRYKVTKRGQDVALRCDPISGHVSLYWYRQALGQGPEFLTYFNYEAQQDKSGLPNDRFSAERPEGSISTLTIQRTEQRDSAMYRCASSSGRGLGDEQFFGPGTRLTVL.

The rearrangement joins TRBV11-2 to TRBJ2-7, with TRBD2 identical over 10 bases. In germline, CDR1 is SGHAT, CDR2 FQNNGV. The V segment lost 5 bases and the J segment 4 bases; nucleotides outside the gene matches: 11. The CDR3 length is 16 residues. CDR3 loop: CASSHTLAGVSYEQYF. In DNA form, the CDR3 reads TGTGCCAGCAGCCATACCCTAGCGGGAGTCTCATACGAGCAGTACTTC.

Regarding this clone: The junction does not match germline at one end; this may be a read error. This sequence joins TRBV7-7 and TRBJ2-1, with 7 bases matching TRBD1. The germline CDR1 and CDR2 sequences are SSHAT and FNYEAQ (reference sequence). The CDR3 covers 13 residues. The CDR3 reads CASSSDRAGEQFF. The CDR3 DNA sequence: TGTGCTAGCAGCTCCGACAGGGCTGGTGAGCAGTTCTTC.

V is TRBV13 and J is TRBJ2-1, with 7 bases aligning to TRBD2. With 7 bases clipped from V and 7 bases from J, the junction kept 19 bases outside the gene matches. Germline CDR1 and CDR2: PRHDT and FYEKMQ (reference sequence). The CDR3 loop spans 17 amino acids. CDR3 in amino acids: CASIETIRTGTTNEQFF. The DNA for the CDR3 is TGTGCCAGCATCGAAACCATCCGAACCGGGACTACTAATGAGCAGTTCTTC.

On this clone: The same CDR3 can be traced to other DNA sequences in this sample. This chain links TRBV30 with TRBJ1-5; D might be TRBD1 (5 bases). The CDR3 consists of 14 residues. Trimming took 0 bases from V and 6 from J, leaving 12 bases between them. The germline V gene has CDR1 GTSNPN and CDR2 SVGIG (reference sequence). For the CDR3, the DNA is TGTGCCTGGAGTGTCCCAGGGATCGGTCAGCCCCAGCATTTT. Translation gives CAWSVPGIGQPQHF.

The chain couples TRBV27 to TRBJ1-2, with D tentatively TRBD1 (5 bases). The CDR3 covers 14 residues. V gave up 4 bases and J gave up 7 bases, with 16 bases separating them. Per the germline V gene, CDR1 is MNHEY and CDR2 is SMNVEV (reference sequence). The CDR3 protein is CASSSWDSAVGYTF. CDR3 in DNA: TGTGCCAGCAGTTCCTGGGACTCCGCGGTTGGCTACACCTTC.

For the CDR3, the DNA is TGTGCCAGCAAGGGAGCCTCGGGTCTGCAAGAGACCCAGTACTTC. This sequence encodes CASKGASGLQETQYF. The rearrangement joins TRBV7-6 to TRBJ2-5; the D gene is possibly TRBD2 (5 bases). Deletions cut 7 bases from V and 2 bases from J, with 17 bases between. The CDR3 covers 15 residues. CDR1 is SGHVS, CDR2 FNYEAQ, per germline.

The sample holds one count of this clone. This chain connects TRBV19 to TRBJ1-5, with TRBD1 matching over 7 bases. Germline CDR1 LNHDA, CDR2 SQIVND (reference sequence). This CDR3 region has 17 residues. Unmatched junction bases numbered 8, after V lost 3 bases and J lost 0 bases. The CDR3 nucleotides read TGTGCCAGTAGTATGATACAGGGGTCCTATAGCAATCAGCCCCAGCATTTT. This translates into CASSMIQGSYSNQPQHF.

This clone was seen ten or more times. V and J are TRBV7-9 and TRBJ2-5; 7 nucleotides match TRBD2. This CDR3 spans 16 amino acids. V dropped 0 bases and J dropped 1; count of bases not matched to a gene: 5. Germline-derived CDR1 and CDR2 are SEHNR and FQNEAQ (reference sequence). CDR3 in DNA: TGTGCCAGCAGCTTAGCGGGCGGGGGAGTCCAAGAGACCCAGTACTTC. The encoded protein is CASSLAGGGVQETQYF.

The chain employs TRBV6-5 and TRBJ1-3; 8 bases align to TRBD1. Trimming removed 7 bases from V and 2 bases from J; junction bases left unmatched: 1. CDR1 MNHEY and CDR2 SVGAGI come from the germline V gene. This CDR3 region has 13 residues. The CDR3 is CASTGGPGNTIYF. The CDR3 bases are TGTGCCAGCACAGGGGGCCCTGGAAACACCATATATTTT.

The rearrangement links TRBV7-9 to TRBJ2-3, with TRBD1 matching 8 bases. The germline CDR1 and CDR2 sequences are SEHNR and FQNEAQ (reference sequence). The CDR3 loop spans 14 amino acids. Unmatched junction bases numbered 4, after V lost 5 bases and J lost 3 bases. CDR3 residues: CASSPRGQTDTQYF. The DNA of the CDR3 is TGTGCCAGCAGCCCCAGGGGGCAAACAGATACGCAGTATTTT.

This clone was seen a few times. CDR3 amino acids: CASRLGPGTGELFF. Here the CDR3 DNA reads TGTGCCAGCAGACTGGGTCCGGGGACCGGGGAGCTGTTTTTT. The chain links TRBV7-3 to TRBJ2-2, with a possible D match to TRBD2 (5 bases). Germline CDR1 reads SGHTA; CDR2 reads FQGTGA. V lost 6 bases, J lost 5 bases, and 13 bases lay in between. CDR3 length equals 14 residues.

This clone was detected only a few times. The chain uses TRBV2 and TRBJ1-5, with 11 bases aligning to TRBD1. The CDR3 has 16 amino acids. From germline, CDR1 is SNHLY and CDR2 FYNNEI. V lost 0 bases, J lost 4 bases, and 2 bases stayed unmatched. CDR3 sequence: CASSEAGTGGNQPQHF. As DNA, the CDR3 is TGTGCCAGCAGTGAAGCGGGGACAGGGGGTAATCAGCCCCAGCATTTT.

This clone was picked up a small number of times. The genes are TRBV7-2 and TRBJ2-7; tentatively, D is TRBD2 (6 bases). V was trimmed by 3 bases and J by 3 bases, leaving 12 bases between them. The CDR3 length is 14 residues. The germline CDR1 and CDR2 sequences are SGHTA and FQGNSA. The CDR3 DNA sequence: TGTGCCAGCAGCTTGTCCTTCGGGGGCTACGAGCAGTACTTC. This translates into CASSLSFGGYEQYF.

The chain employs TRBV27 and TRBJ2-2; TRBD2 matches 7 bases. CDR1 MNHEY and CDR2 SMNVEV come from the germline V gene (reference sequence). This CDR3 is built from 15 residues. V trimming: 0 bases; J trimming: 6 bases; junction bases outside the gene matches: 4. In DNA, the CDR3 is TGTGCCAGCAGTTTATCAGGGACTACCTCCGGGGAGCTGTTTTTT. Translation: CASSLSGTTSGELFF.

V and J are TRBV4-1 and TRBJ2-3; TRBD2 agrees at 8 bases. Per germline, CDR1 MGHRA and CDR2 YSYEKL. Trimming removed 1 base from V and 5 bases from J; junction bases left unmatched: 14. CDR3 length: 18 amino acids. CDR3: CASSQGQQRELNKDTQYF. CDR3 DNA: TGCGCCAGCAGCCAAGGGCAGCAGCGGGAGTTGAATAAAGATACGCAGTATTTT.

The V and J genes are TRBV4-2 and TRBJ1-2, with TRBD1 matching over 8 bases. V was clipped by 3 bases and J by 0 bases; unmatched bases: 9. Germline CDR1 is LGHNA and CDR2 is YNFKEQ. The CDR3 loop spans 17 amino acids. This CDR3 reads CASSHLRQGTSNYGYTF. Written as DNA, the CDR3 is TGTGCCAGCAGCCATCTACGACAGGGGACGTCTAACTATGGCTACACCTTC.

On this clone itself: Other nucleotide sequences from this sample produce the same CDR3. The chain has TRBV30 and TRBJ1-2; D is possibly TRBD1 (5 bases). Germline CDR1 and CDR2: GTSNPN and SVGIG (reference sequence). This CDR3 comprises 11 residues. V lost 8 bases, J lost 4 bases, and 11 bases lay in between. CDR3 DNA: TGTGCCCTGGACATGGGCTATGGCTACACCTTC. Translation: CALDMGYGYTF.

About this clone itself: At one end, the junction sequence differs from germline, possibly due to a read error. V usage is TRBV7-9 and J usage is TRBJ1-1; D is ambiguous. The CDR3 loop spans 13 amino acids. Germline V gene data show CDR1 as SEHNR and CDR2 as FQNEAQ (reference sequence). This CDR3 reads CSSSLVAATEAFF. The CDR3 DNA reads TGTTCCAGCAGCTTAGTGGCGGCAACTGAAGCTTTCTTT. The whole variable domain, filled in from reference TRBV7-9 and TRBJ1-1, reads DTGVSQNPRHKITKRGQNVTFRCDPISEHNRLYWYRQTLGQGPEFLTYFQNEAQLEKSRLLSDRFSAERPKGSFSTLEIQRTEQGDSAMYLCSSSLVAATEAFFGQGTRLTVV.

V usage is TRBV7-2 and J usage is TRBJ2-2; D call uncertain. CDR1 and CDR2 (germline): SGHTA, FQGNSA. Trimming removed 5 bases at V and 4 bases at J, with 11 bases between. CDR3 size: 14 residues. The CDR3 region is CASSRDPGTGELFF. CDR3 coding DNA: TGTGCCAGCAGCCGAGATCCCGGCACCGGGGAGCTGTTTTTT.